Below, one TCR beta chain is given with its context. Its target is unknown. This record comes from a study of vaccination and CD4 T cells after COVID-19. The treatment here: 10-day PBMC culture with coronavirus spike peptide pools or control peptides (ViraFEST assay). It was before the COVID-19 pandemic (2011-2018) that the unexposed donor's CD4+ T cells were collected. Sequence data for DNA of cultured CD4+ T cells were generated by the Oncomine TCR Beta short-read assay. It was from cultured CD4+ T cells that genomic DNA was extracted. TCRdb itself ran the PCR reads through MiXCR, one entry per CDR3 protein. Of 6,000 or so distinct CDR3 sequences detected, around 43% appear once; the ten largest clones hold 30% to 40%. This clonotype was obtained from a human donor in good health. Sample: CD4+ T cells from blood, cultured in vitro.

CDR3 bases: TGTGCCAGCAGTCCCGGACAGTACACAGATACGCAGTATTTT. Its protein is CASSPGQYTDTQYF. This chain connects TRBV6-1 to TRBJ2-3; D may be TRBD1 (6 bases). The germline V gene has CDR1 MNHNS and CDR2 SASEGT. The V and J ends lost 5 bases and 2 bases respectively, with 11 bases between them. This CDR3 spans 14 amino acids.